This entry concerns a single TCR beta chain. Its antigen is not known. This sample is part of a study of cytomegalovirus exposure and HLA in healthy donors. Study-level points and caveats: In vitro confirmation showed a few CMV-associated chains to be CMV antigen specific.

It was with 60 Vbeta and 13 Jbeta primers that the PCR ran. Authors' methods: As a later analysis found, there were tens of millions of unique TCR beta chains, of which roughly 11 million were shared. Clones were read by immunoSEQ multiplex PCR, and TCRdb kept only the in-frame ones, dropping some. D and trimming were read from the DNA, whereas the V and J calls and clone size are those reported in that table. Here the sample spans 150,000 or so clones, about 65% being singletons. This CDR3 spans 13 amino acids. The germline V gene encodes CDR1 SQVTM and CDR2 ANQGSEA. Trimming shortened V by 5 bases and J by 4 bases, and 14 bases separated the two germline ends.

Sequencing input: PBMCs. The chain combines TRBV29-1 with TRBJ2-5; D is possibly TRBD1 (5 bases). The TCR was taken from a girl aged 10-17 years in good health and CMV-seronegative. CDR3 DNA: TGCAGCGTTCGGTGGGCAGGGCTAGAGACCCAGTACTTC. It is translated as CSVRWAGLETQYF.